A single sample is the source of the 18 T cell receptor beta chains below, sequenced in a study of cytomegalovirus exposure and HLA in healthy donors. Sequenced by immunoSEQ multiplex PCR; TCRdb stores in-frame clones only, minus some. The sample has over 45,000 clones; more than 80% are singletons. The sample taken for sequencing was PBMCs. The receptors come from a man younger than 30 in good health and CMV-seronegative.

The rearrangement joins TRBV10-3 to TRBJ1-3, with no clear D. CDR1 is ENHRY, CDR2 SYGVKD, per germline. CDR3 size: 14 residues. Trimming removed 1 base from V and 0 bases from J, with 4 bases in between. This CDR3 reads CAISELVSGNTIYF. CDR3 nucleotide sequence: TGTGCCATCAGTGAGTTAGTCTCTGGAAACACCATATATTTT.

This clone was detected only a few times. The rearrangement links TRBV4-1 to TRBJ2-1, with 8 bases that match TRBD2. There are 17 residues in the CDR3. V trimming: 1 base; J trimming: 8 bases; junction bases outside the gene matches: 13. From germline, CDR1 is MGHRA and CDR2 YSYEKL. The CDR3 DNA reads TGCGCCAGCAGCCAAGGGGGACTAGTGCTGTTAGGCGATGAGCAGTTCTTC. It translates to CASSQGGLVLLGDEQFF.

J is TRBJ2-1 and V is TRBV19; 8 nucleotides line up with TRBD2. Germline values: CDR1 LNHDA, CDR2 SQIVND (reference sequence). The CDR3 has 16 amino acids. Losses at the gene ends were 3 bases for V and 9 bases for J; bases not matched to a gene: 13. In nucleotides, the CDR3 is TGTGCCAGTAGTATCGCGTCTTCCAGCGGGAGAGGTGAGCAGTTCTTC. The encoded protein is CASSIASSSGRGEQFF.

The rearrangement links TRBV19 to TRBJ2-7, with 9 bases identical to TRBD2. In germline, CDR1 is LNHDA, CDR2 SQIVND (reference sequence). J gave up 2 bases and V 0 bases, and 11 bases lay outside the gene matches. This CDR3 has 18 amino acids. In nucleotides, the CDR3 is TGTGCCAGTAGTATAGAATTCCCCGGGCTAGCGGGGACCTACGAGCAGTACTTC. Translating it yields CASSIEFPGLAGTYEQYF.

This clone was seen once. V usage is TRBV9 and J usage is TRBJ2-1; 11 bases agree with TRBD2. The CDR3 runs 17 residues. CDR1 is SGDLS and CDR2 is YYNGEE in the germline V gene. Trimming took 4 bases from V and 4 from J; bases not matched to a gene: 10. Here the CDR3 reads CASSPRGTSGQYNEQFF. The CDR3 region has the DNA TGTGCCAGCAGCCCGAGGGGGACTAGCGGACAATACAATGAGCAGTTCTTC.

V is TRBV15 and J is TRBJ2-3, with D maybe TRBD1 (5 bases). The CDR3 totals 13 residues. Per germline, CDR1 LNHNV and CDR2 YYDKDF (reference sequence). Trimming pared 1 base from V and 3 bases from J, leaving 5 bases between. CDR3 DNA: TGTGCCACCAGCAGAGGACAGACAGATACGCAGTATTTT. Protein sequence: CATSRGQTDTQYF. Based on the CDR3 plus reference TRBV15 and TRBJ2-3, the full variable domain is DAMVIQNPRYQVTQFGKPVTLSCSQTLNHNVMYWYQQKSSQAPKLLFHYYDKDFNNEADTPDNFQSRRPNTSFCFLDIRSPGLGDTAMYLCATSRGQTDTQYFGPGTRLTVL.

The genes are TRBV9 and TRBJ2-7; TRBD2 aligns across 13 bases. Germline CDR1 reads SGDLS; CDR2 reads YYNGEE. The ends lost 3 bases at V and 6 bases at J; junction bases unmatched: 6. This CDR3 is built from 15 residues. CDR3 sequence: CASSELAGGLGEQYF. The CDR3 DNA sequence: TGTGCCAGCAGCGAACTAGCGGGAGGGCTGGGCGAGCAGTACTTC. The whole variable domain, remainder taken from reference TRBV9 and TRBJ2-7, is DSGVTQTPKHLITATGQRVTLRCSPRSGDLSVYWYQQSLDQGLQFLIQYYNGEERAKGNILERFSAQQFPDLHSELNLSSLELGDSALYFCASSELAGGLGEQYFGPGTRLTVT.

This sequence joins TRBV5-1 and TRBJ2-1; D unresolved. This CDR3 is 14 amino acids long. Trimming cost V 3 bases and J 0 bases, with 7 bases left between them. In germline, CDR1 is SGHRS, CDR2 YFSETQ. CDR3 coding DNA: TGCGCCAGCAGCTCGGCAGGCTCCTACAATGAGCAGTTCTTC. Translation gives CASSSAGSYNEQFF.

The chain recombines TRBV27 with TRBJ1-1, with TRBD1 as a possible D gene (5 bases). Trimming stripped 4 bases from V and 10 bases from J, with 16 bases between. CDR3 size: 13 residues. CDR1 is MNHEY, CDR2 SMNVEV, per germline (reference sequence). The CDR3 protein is CASSSSGGVGAFF. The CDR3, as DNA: TGTGCCAGCAGTTCATCTGGGGGGGTCGGAGCTTTCTTT.

For the CDR3, the DNA is TGCAGTGCTGAGGATGGGGAGACCCAGTACTTC. This encodes CSAEDGETQYF. J is TRBJ2-5 and V is TRBV20-1; D gene unclear. This CDR3 contains 11 residues. V lost 5 bases and J lost 5, with 9 bases in between. The germline V gene encodes CDR1 DFQATT and CDR2 SNEGSKA (reference sequence).

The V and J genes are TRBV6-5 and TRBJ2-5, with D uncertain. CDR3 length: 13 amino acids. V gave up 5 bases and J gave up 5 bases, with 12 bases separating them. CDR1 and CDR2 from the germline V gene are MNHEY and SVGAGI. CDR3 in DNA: TGTGCCAGCAGTCCCAGGTTCTCGGAGACCCAGTACTTC. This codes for CASSPRFSETQYF.

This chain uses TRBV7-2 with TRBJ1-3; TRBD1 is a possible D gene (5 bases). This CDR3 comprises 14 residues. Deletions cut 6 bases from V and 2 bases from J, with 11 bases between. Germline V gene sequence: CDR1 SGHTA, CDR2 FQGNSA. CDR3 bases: TGTGCCAGCAGTCCTTTCAGGGCTGGAAACACCATATATTTT. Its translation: CASSPFRAGNTIYF.

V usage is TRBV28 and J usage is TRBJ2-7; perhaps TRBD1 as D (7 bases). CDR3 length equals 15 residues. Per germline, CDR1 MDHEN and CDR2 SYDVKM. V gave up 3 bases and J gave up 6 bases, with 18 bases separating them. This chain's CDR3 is CASSFSGGWGLEQYF. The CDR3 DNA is TGTGCCAGCAGTTTTTCAGGGGGATGGGGACTCGAGCAGTACTTC.

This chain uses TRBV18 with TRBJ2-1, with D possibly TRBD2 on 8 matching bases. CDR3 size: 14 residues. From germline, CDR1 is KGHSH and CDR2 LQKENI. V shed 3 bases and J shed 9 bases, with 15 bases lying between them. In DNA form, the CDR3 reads TGTGCCAGCTCACCCTCGGGAGGGGGCCTTGAGCAGTTCTTC. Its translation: CASSPSGGGLEQFF.

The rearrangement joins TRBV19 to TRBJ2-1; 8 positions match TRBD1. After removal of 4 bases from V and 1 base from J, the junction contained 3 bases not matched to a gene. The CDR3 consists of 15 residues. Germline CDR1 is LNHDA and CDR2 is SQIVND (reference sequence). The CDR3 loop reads CASSTQGGSYNEQFF. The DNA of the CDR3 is TGTGCCAGTAGTACACAGGGGGGTTCCTACAATGAGCAGTTCTTC.

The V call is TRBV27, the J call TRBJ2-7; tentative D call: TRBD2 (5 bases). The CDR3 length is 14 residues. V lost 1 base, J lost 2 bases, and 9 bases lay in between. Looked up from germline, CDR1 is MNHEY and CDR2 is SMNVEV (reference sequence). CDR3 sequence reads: CASSLYGGTYEQYF. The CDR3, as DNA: TGTGCCAGCAGTTTATACGGAGGAACCTACGAGCAGTACTTC.

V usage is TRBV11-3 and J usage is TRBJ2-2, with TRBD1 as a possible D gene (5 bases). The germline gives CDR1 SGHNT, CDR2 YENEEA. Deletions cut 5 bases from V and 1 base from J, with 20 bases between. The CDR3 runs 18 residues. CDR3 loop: CASSPTGQRTQNTGELFF. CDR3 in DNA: TGTGCCAGCAGCCCGACCGGACAAAGGACACAGAACACCGGGGAGCTGTTTTTT. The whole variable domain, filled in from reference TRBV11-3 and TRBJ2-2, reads EAGVVQSPRYKIIEKKQPVAFWCNPISGHNTLYWYLQNLGQGPELLIRYENEEAVDDSQLPKDRFSAERLKGVDSTLKIQPAELGDSAVYLCASSPTGQRTQNTGELFFGEGSRLTVL.

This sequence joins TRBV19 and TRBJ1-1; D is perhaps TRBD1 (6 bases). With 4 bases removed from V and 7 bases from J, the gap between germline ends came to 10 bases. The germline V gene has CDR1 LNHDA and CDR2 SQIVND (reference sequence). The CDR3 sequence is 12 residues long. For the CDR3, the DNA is TGTGCCAGTAGTAAGGACAGACATGAAGCTTTCTTT. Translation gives CASSKDRHEAFF.